The rows below give T cell receptor beta chains drawn from one sample of a study of T-cell reconstitution after alpha-beta-depleted transplantation in children. TCRdb passed the PCR reads through MiXCR, listing each CDR3 protein once. The sample comprises about 480,000 distinct CDR3 sequences, about an eighth of which are singletons, and more than 5.5% rests with the top ten. The source was PBMCs from the stem cell graft donor, collected from the stem cell graft. The receptors derive from a human donor who donated a stem cell graft to a child with combined immunodeficiency. Both conserved end residues are part of each CDR3. The D gene is left open where the match is weak. Part of the rows lack a size; the others show once, few, many or a class for expanded clones.

j_call,d_call,clone_size,v_call,cdr3_length,cdr3_aa,cdr3_nt
TRBJ2-1,TRBD2,-,TRBV6-2/TRBV6-3,15,CASTARLAGYNEQFF,TGTGCCAGCACCGCCCGACTAGCGGGGTACAATGAGCAGTTCTTC
TRBJ2-7,-,few,TRBV10-3,16,CAISESMFGGPNEQYF,TGTGCCATCAGTGAGTCGATGTTTGGGGGGCCCAACGAGCAGTACTTC
TRBJ2-5,-,many,TRBV12-3/TRBV12-4,12,CASSLMFGGQDF,TGTGCCAGCAGTTTAATGTTCGGGGGGCAGGACTTC
TRBJ1-1,-,-,TRBV24-1,13,CATSAGGLTEAFF,TGTGCCACCAGTGCGGGGGGGCTGACTGAAGCTTTCTTT
TRBJ2-7,-,-,TRBV11-2,13,CASRGRMDYEQYF,TGTGCCAGCAGAGGTCGGATGGACTACGAGCAGTACTTC
TRBJ2-5,-,-,TRBV6-5,14,CASSYQGFGETQYF,TGTGCCAGCAGTTACCAGGGGTTTGGAGAGACCCAGTACTTC
TRBJ1-4,-,-,TRBV9,15,CASSLAGGYDEKLFF,TGTGCCAGTTCCTTAGCGGGGGGATATGATGAAAAACTGTTTTTT
TRBJ2-3,-,few,TRBV7-3,13,CASSHGRGDTQYF,TGTGCCAGCAGCCACGGCCGCGGAGATACGCAGTATTTT
TRBJ1-1,-,once,TRBV29-1,12,CSATNSNTEAFF,TGCAGCGCTACTAACTCGAACACTGAAGCTTTCTTT
TRBJ2-2,-,-,TRBV2,13,CASSEPGRGELFF,TGTGCCAGCAGTGAACCGGGCAGGGGGGAGCTGTTTTTT
TRBJ2-6,-,few,TRBV30,19,CAWSGVVETYYSGANVLTF,TGTGCCTGGAGTGGCGTTGTAGAGACCTACTATTCTGGGGCCAACGTCCTGACTTTC
TRBJ2-5,-,-,TRBV15,14,CATSRASLGETQYF,TGTGCCACCAGCAGAGCCTCGTTGGGTGAGACCCAGTACTTC
TRBJ2-1,TRBD2,many,TRBV7-9,16,CASSRRGLAGANEQFF,TGTGCCAGCAGCCGCCGCGGCCTAGCGGGAGCCAATGAGCAGTTCTTC
TRBJ2-1,-,-,TRBV5-6,18,CASSLGSRPYTFRNEQFF,TGTGCCAGCAGCTTGGGCTCACGGCCATATACCTTTCGGAATGAGCAGTTCTTC
TRBJ2-5,TRBD1,-,TRBV4-3,15,CASSQGTGEEETQYF,TGCGCCAGCAGCCAGGGGACAGGGGAGGAAGAGACCCAGTACTTC
TRBJ1-5,TRBD1,-,TRBV20-1,14,CSARGGSGNQPQHF,TGCAGTGCCAGAGGGGGCTCGGGTAATCAGCCCCAGCATTTT
TRBJ2-5,TRBD1,-,TRBV11-1,14,CASSYGTVQETQYF,TGTGCCAGCAGCTACGGGACAGTCCAAGAGACCCAGTACTTC
TRBJ1-4,-,few,TRBV25-1,14,CASSSPAAAEKLFF,TGTGCCAGCAGTTCCCCGGCGGCAGCCGAAAAACTGTTTTTT
TRBJ1-2,-,-,TRBV12-3/TRBV12-4,13,CAITQPFNYGYTF,TGTGCCATCACACAGCCTTTTAACTATGGCTACACCTTC
TRBJ2-5,TRBD2,-,TRBV12-3/TRBV12-4,18,CASAVSHEGGPVQETQYF,TGTGCCAGCGCCGTCTCCCATGAGGGAGGGCCAGTCCAAGAGACCCAGTACTTC
TRBJ2-1,TRBD1,many,TRBV12-3/TRBV12-4,14,CASTLGTGENEQFF,TGTGCCAGCACCCTCGGGACAGGGGAGAATGAGCAGTTCTTC
TRBJ2-1,TRBD2,many,TRBV24-1,17,CATSDPWGEGLYNEQFF,TGTGCCACCAGTGACCCCTGGGGGGAGGGCCTCTACAATGAGCAGTTCTTC
TRBJ1-5,-,few,TRBV19,18,CASSIAQWERRAGQPQHF,TGTGCCAGTAGTATAGCTCAATGGGAGCGCAGGGCGGGTCAGCCCCAGCATTTT
TRBJ2-1,-,-,TRBV20-1,13,CSARHRGGNEQFF,TGCAGTGCTAGACATCGCGGCGGCAATGAGCAGTTCTTC
TRBJ2-7,TRBD1,many,TRBV20-1,15,CSARNWGQGGHEQYF,TGCAGTGCTAGAAACTGGGGACAGGGCGGGCACGAGCAGTACTTC
TRBJ2-6,-,many,TRBV29-1,13,CSARESGANVLTF,TGCAGCGCTAGAGAATCTGGGGCCAACGTCCTGACTTTC
TRBJ2-2,-,-,TRBV9,13,CASSVLRDGELFF,TGTGCCAGCAGCGTACTGAGGGACGGGGAGCTGTTTTTT
TRBJ2-7,-,-,TRBV5-1,12,CASSLDQYEQYF,TGCGCCAGCAGCTTAGATCAGTACGAGCAGTACTTC
TRBJ2-3,-,many,TRBV9,16,CASSENRDGPTDTQYF,TGTGCCAGCAGTGAAAACCGGGACGGTCCCACAGATACGCAGTATTTT
TRBJ2-5,-,-,TRBV12-3/TRBV12-4,15,CASSFRLQRGETQYF,TGTGCCAGCAGTTTTCGGCTGCAAAGGGGAGAGACCCAGTACTTC
TRBJ2-5,TRBD2,many,TRBV15,17,CATSRFPGLAGEETQYF,TGTGCCACCAGCAGATTCCCCGGACTAGCGGGAGAAGAGACCCAGTACTTC
TRBJ2-7,TRBD2,few,TRBV9,16,CASSVGGTGGPHEQYF,TGTGCCAGCAGCGTAGGAGGAACGGGAGGGCCTCACGAGCAGTACTTC
TRBJ2-3,TRBD2,-,TRBV2,14,CASEGREATDTQYF,TGTGCCAGCGAGGGACGGGAGGCTACAGATACGCAGTATTTT
TRBJ2-6,TRBD1,few,TRBV5-1,17,CASSLLTGGAGANVLTF,TGCGCCAGCAGCTTACTGACAGGGGGCGCTGGGGCCAACGTCCTGACTTTC
TRBJ1-6,-,-,TRBV15,13,CASQASHNSPLHF,TGTGCCTCCCAGGCCAGTCATAATTCACCCCTCCACTTT
TRBJ1-5,-,many,TRBV7-3,12,CASSSQNQPQHF,TGTGCCAGCAGCTCCCAGAATCAGCCCCAGCATTTT
TRBJ2-1,TRBD2,few,TRBV19,14,CASRLAGEYNEQFF,TGTGCCAGCCGACTAGCGGGCGAGTACAATGAGCAGTTCTTC
TRBJ1-6,-,many,TRBV27,14,CASSYRTTNSPLHF,TGTGCCAGCAGTTACCGGACGACAAATTCACCCCTCCACTTT